A selection of T cell receptor beta chains follows, all from one sample in a study of OX40 agonist ivuxolimab in advanced cancers. Sequencing was performed with immunoSEQ multiplex PCR; in TCRdb, only in-frame clones are kept and a portion is missing. This table holds tens of thousands of clones, more than 85% found once. Sample: CD4+ or CD8+ T cells sorted from blood, taken in a trial of the OX40 agonist ivuxolimab. Receptor source: an adult with an advanced solid tumor such as melanoma, head and neck, liver or kidney cancer. Each CDR3 is given without its conserved first and last residue. The order of the fields is V gene, CDR3 protein.

>TRBV11-2
ASSLDLGGTSGGETQY
>TRBV29-1
SSLANTEAF
>TRBV27
ASTARGPLNEQF
>TRBV7-9
ASSHSSGGHTGELF
>TRBV28
ASSLIQGDQPQH
>TRBV18
ASSPDRTYEQY
>TRBV28
ASILHGDRASGYT
>TRBV4-1
ASSQRGFNTEAF
>TRBV6-1
ASRGGHYEQY
>TRBV9
ASSPQGETKNIQY
>TRBV29-1
SVELRGGANEQF
>TRBV5-1
ASSSNGLAGVDEQF
>TRBV19
ASSSPGQSYEQY
>TRBV9
ASSVGQGDSYEQY
>TRBV15
ATSNSAGGYGYT
>TRBV19
ASTMGGNSNQPQH
>TRBV13
ASSLGAGAAKNIQY
>TRBV7-8
ASSPRAGANSYEQY
>TRBV18
ASSPLAGSTDTQY
>TRBV13
ASSPRLEGTHEQY
>TRBV9
ASSGTGTSLNEQF
>TRBV4-1
ASSQGASRGEKLF
>TRBV4-1
ASRSTDTQY
>TRBV29-1
SVADRGQF
>TRBV4-1
ASSQVARGDTEAF
>TRBV7-9
ASSRAGQVNTEAF